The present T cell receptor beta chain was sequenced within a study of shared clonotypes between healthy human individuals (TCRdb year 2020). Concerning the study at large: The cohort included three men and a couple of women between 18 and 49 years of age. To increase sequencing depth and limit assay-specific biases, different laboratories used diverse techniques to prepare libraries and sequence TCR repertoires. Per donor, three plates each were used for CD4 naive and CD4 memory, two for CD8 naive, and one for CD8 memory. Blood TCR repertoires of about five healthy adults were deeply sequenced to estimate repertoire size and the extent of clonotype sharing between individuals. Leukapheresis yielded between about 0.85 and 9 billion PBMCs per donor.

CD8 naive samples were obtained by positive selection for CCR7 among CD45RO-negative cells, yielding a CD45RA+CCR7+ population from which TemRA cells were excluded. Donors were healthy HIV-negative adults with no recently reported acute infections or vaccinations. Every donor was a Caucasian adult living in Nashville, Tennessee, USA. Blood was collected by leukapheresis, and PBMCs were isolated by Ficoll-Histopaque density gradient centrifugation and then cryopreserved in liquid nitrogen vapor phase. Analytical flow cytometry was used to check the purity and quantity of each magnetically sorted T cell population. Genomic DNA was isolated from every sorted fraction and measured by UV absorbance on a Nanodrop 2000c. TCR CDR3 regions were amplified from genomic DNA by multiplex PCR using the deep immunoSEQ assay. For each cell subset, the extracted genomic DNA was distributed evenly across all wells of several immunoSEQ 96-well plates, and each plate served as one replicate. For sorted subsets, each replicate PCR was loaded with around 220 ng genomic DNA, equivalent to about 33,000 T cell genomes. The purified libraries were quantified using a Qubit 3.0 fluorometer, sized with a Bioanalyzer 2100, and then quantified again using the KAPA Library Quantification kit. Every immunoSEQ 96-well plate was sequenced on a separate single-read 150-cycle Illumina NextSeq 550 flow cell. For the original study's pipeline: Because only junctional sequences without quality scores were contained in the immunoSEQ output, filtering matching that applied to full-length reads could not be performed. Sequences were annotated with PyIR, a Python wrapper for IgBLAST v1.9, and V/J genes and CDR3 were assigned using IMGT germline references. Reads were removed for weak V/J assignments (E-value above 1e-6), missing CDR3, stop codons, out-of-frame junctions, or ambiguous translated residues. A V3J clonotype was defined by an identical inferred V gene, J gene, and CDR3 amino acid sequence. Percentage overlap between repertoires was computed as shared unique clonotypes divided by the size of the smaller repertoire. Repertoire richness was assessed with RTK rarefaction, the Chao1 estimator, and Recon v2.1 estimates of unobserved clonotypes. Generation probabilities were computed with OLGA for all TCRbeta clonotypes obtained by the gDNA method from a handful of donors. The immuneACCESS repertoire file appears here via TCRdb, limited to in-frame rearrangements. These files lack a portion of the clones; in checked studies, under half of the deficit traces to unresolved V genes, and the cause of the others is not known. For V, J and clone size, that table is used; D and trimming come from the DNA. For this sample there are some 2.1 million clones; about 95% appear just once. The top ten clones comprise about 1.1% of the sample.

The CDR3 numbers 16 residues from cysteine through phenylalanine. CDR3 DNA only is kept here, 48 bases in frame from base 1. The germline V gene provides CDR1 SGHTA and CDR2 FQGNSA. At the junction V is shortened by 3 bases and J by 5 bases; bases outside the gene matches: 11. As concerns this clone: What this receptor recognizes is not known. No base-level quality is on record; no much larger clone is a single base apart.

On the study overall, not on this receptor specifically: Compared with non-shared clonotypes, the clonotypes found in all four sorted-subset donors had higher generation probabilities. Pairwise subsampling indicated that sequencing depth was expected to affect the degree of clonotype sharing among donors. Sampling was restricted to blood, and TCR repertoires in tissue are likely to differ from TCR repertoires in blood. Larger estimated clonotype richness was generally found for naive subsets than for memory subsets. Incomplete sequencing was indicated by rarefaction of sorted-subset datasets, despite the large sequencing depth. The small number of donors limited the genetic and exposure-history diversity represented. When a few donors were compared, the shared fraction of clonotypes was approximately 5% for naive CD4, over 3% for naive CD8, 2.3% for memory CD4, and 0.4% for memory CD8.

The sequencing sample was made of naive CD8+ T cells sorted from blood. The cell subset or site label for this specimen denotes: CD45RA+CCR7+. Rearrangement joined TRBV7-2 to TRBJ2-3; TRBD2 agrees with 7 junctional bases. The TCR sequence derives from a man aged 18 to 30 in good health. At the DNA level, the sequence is TGTGCCAGCAGCTTGGTCGAGGCGGGAGCTGTAGATACGCAGTATTTT. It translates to CASSLVEAGAVDTQYF.